Presented here are 29 T cell receptor beta chains from one specimen sequenced in a study of post-analysis software for immune sequencing data. Presence of unique molecular identifiers characterized the TCR beta cDNA libraries. TCRdb ran MiXCR on the PCR reads and lists one entry per CDR3 protein. The sample lists roughly 200,000 distinct CDR3 sequences; 25% to 30% were seen once. No antigens are known for them. Whole-study findings and limits: In patients, five or six TRBV segments were more frequent than in controls, with TRBV5-6, TRBV5-1 and TRBV20-1 among them.

Sequenced sample: blood. Receptor source: a girl younger than 18 with multiple sclerosis.

This clonotype was detected a few times. The rearrangement uses TRBV20-1 and TRBJ2-3; 13 bases are a match to TRBD2. CDR1 is DFQATT, CDR2 SNEGSKA, per germline (reference sequence). The trim removed 5 bases at V and 4 bases at J, leaving 6 bases unmatched. The CDR3 sequence is 15 residues long. CDR3 DNA: TGCAGTGCTCGGCGACTAGCGGGGGGATCAGATACGCAGTATTTT. Translating it yields CSARRLAGGSDTQYF.

CDR3 amino acids: CASSEGTIYEQYF. The DNA for the CDR3 is TGCGCCAGCAGCGAAGGGACTATCTACGAGCAGTACTTC. The chain is built from TRBV4-1 and TRBJ2-7; 7 bases are a match to TRBD2. CDR3 length: 13 amino acids. J gave up 3 bases and V 5 bases, and 4 bases lay outside the gene matches. CDR1 and CDR2 from the germline V gene are MGHRA and YSYEKL.

Many counts were recorded for this clonotype. V and J are TRBV10-2 and TRBJ2-3; 7 positions match TRBD2. Germline V gene sequence: CDR1 WSHSY, CDR2 SAAADI. The CDR3 covers 14 residues. J was trimmed by 2 bases and V by 7 bases; bases with no gene match: 6. CDR3 amino acids: CASNSGTTTDTQYF. The DNA for the CDR3 is TGCGCCAGCAATTCCGGGACTACCACAGATACGCAGTATTTT.

The rearrangement links TRBV18 to TRBJ2-7, with a tentative D call TRBD1 (6 bases). This CDR3 spans 14 amino acids. Germline CDR1 KGHSH, CDR2 LQKENI. Deletions cut 6 bases from V and 0 bases from J, with 12 bases between. CDR3: CASSPRQDSYEQYF. As DNA, the CDR3 is TGTGCCAGCTCTCCGCGACAGGACTCCTACGAGCAGTACTTC.

The rearrangement joins TRBV5-1 to TRBJ2-1; TRBD1 or TRBD2 may be the D gene (5 bases each). Trimming removed 1 base at V and 0 bases at J, with 8 bases between. This CDR3 has 15 amino acids. Germline lookup yields CDR1 SGHRS and CDR2 YFSETQ. The CDR3 is CASSLRGPSYNEQFF. Written as DNA, the CDR3 is TGCGCCAGCAGCTTGAGGGGACCCTCCTACAATGAGCAGTTCTTC. Full variable domain (missing parts from reference TRBV5-1 and TRBJ2-1): KAGVTQTPRYLIKTRGQQVTLSCSPISGHRSVSWYQQTPGQGLQFLFEYFSETQRNKGNFPGRFSGRQFSNSRSEMNVSTLELGDSALYLCASSLRGPSYNEQFFGPGTRLTVL.

The chain couples TRBV7-9 to TRBJ1-1; the D gene is possibly TRBD1 (5 bases). Trimming took off 7 bases at V and 11 bases at J, with 11 bases between the two ends. Germline-derived CDR1 and CDR2 are SEHNR and FQNEAQ (reference sequence). The CDR3 has 10 residues. DNA of the CDR3: TGTGCCAGCATGGGGGAGGGGGCTTTCTTT. Translation gives CASMGEGAFF. Full variable domain (rest looked up from reference TRBV7-9 and TRBJ1-1): DTGVSQNPRHKITKRGQNVTFRCDPISEHNRLYWYRQTLGQGPEFLTYFQNEAQLEKSRLLSDRFSAERPKGSFSTLEIQRTEQGDSAMYLCASMGEGAFFGQGTRLTVV.

There are a few counts of this clonotype. This chain connects TRBV7-2 to TRBJ2-5, with D perhaps TRBD1 or TRBD2 (5 bases each). The J call may be faulty, since TRBJ2-7 better matches the DNA end. The CDR3 loop spans 15 amino acids. Germline CDR1 is SGHTA and CDR2 is FQGNSA. CDR3 loop: CASSFSREMVHEQYF. DNA for the CDR3: TGTGCCAGCAGCTTTAGCAGGGAGATGGTCCACGAGCAGTACTTC.

V and J are TRBV4-1 and TRBJ1-1; no firm D call. CDR3 length: 17 residues. The germline CDR1 and CDR2 sequences are MGHRA and YSYEKL. The V end lost 1 base, the J end lost 11 bases, and 26 bases lay between the germline ends. CDR3 sequence reads: CASSQGNSLRNPEEAFF. CDR3 sequence (DNA): TGCGCCAGCAGCCAAGGGAACAGTCTTCGGAACCCTGAGGAGGCTTTCTTT.

This sequence joins TRBV7-9 and TRBJ1-1; weak D call: TRBD1 (6 bases). Germline V CDR1 and CDR2: SEHNR, FQNEAQ (reference sequence). CDR3 size: 17 residues. The V end was cut by 5 bases, the J end by 0 bases, with 19 bases between. Here the CDR3 DNA reads TGTGCCAGCAGCGGACGACAGGCGCCAGTTCTGAACACTGAAGCTTTCTTT. This translates into CASSGRQAPVLNTEAFF.

This clonotype came up many times. This chain links TRBV5-8 with TRBJ2-7; TRBD1 is a possible D gene (5 bases). Germline-derived CDR1 and CDR2 are SGHTS and YDEGEE. This CDR3 is built from 14 residues. Trimming took 1 base from V and 2 from J, leaving 10 bases between them. The CDR3 sequence is CASSLFRETYEQYF. Written as DNA, the CDR3 is TGTGCCAGCAGCTTGTTCAGGGAAACCTACGAGCAGTACTTC.

The sample holds many counts of this clonotype. The chain's CDR3 is CATSRDDWTGDNEQFF. The CDR3 coding sequence is TGTGCCACCAGCAGAGATGATTGGACAGGGGACAATGAGCAGTTCTTC. The chain carries TRBV15 and TRBJ2-1, with TRBD1 identical over 9 bases. Trimming cost V 0 bases and J 5 bases; bases outside gene matches: 5. CDR1 and CDR2 from the germline V gene are LNHNV and YYDKDF (reference sequence). The CDR3 consists of 16 residues.

The chain carries TRBV5-1 and TRBJ2-3; D is ambiguous. Germline-derived CDR1 and CDR2 are SGHRS and YFSETQ. V shed 0 bases and J shed 6 bases, with 5 bases lying between them. The CDR3 extends over 12 amino acids. In DNA form, the CDR3 reads TGCGCCAGCAGCTTGGATGGTGATACGCAGTATTTT. This encodes CASSLDGDTQYF.

This clonotype was observed at least ten times. The chain couples TRBV6-4 to TRBJ2-3; perhaps D is TRBD1 or TRBD2 (5 bases each). V dropped 2 bases and J dropped 0 bases, with 9 bases sitting between them. CDR1 is MRHNA and CDR2 is SNTAGT in the germline V gene. The CDR3 covers 15 residues. The CDR3 DNA follows: TGTGCCAGCAGTGACGAGGGGCTTAGCACAGATACGCAGTATTTT. Translated, it gives CASSDEGLSTDTQYF.

This clonotype was counted only a few times. This may stem from a read error, because a much larger clone lies one nucleotide away. The V gene is TRBV12-3 or TRBV12-4, the J gene TRBJ2-7; D might be TRBD1 (6 bases). The J call may be wrong; the DNA end is better matched by TRBJ2-5. The CDR3 sequence is 14 residues long. The CDR3 coding sequence is TGTGCCAGCAGGTTGACAGGATGGGGAGAGACCCAGTACTTC. It is translated as CASRLTGWGETQYF.

The chain links TRBV18 to TRBJ1-3, with D maybe TRBD1 (5 bases). The CDR3 length is 16 residues. Germline-derived CDR1 and CDR2 are KGHSH and LQKENI. V was cut by 3 bases and J by 0 bases, with 12 bases left in between. CDR3 sequence reads: CASSPQGPNSGNTIYF. CDR3 sequence (DNA): TGTGCCAGCTCACCCCAGGGACCAAACTCTGGAAACACCATATATTTT.

This clonotype has only a few counts. The chain carries TRBV3-1 and TRBJ2-3; 7 bases line up with TRBD1. V shed 2 bases, J shed 4 bases, and the junction held 18 bases outside the gene matches. The CDR3 runs to 19 residues. Germline CDR1 reads LGHDT; CDR2 reads YNNKEL (reference sequence). This CDR3 reads CASSQIPGQPSQAADTQYF. CDR3 in DNA: TGTGCCAGCAGCCAAATCCCGGGACAGCCTTCCCAAGCGGCAGATACGCAGTATTTT.

Note on this clonotype: One end of the junction varies from germline; a read error may be responsible. J is TRBJ2-3 and V is TRBV7-7; D is possibly TRBD2 (6 bases). This CDR3 region has 17 residues. Germline CDR1 reads SSHAT; CDR2 reads FNYEAQ (reference sequence). CDR3 nucleotide sequence: TGTGCTAGCAGCTCCCAACCCGCGGGGCGCGGAGCAGATACGCAGTATTTT. Protein sequence: CASSSQPAGRGADTQYF.

This clonotype was counted at least ten times. The gene calls are TRBV6-5 and TRBJ2-7, with a tentative D call TRBD1 (5 bases). V was cut by 0 bases and J by 4 bases, with 10 bases left in between. This CDR3 comprises 14 residues. Per germline, CDR1 MNHEY and CDR2 SVGAGI. The CDR3 DNA sequence: TGTGCCAGCAGTTACTCCGGCAGGGTATACGAGCAGTACTTC. Translated: CASSYSGRVYEQYF.

This clonotype was observed a handful of times. This chain joins TRBV5-1 and TRBJ2-3, with D possibly TRBD1 on 5 matching bases. The CDR3 is 14 residues long. The V gene's germline CDR1 is SGHRS and CDR2 YFSETQ. V lost 0 bases, J lost 1 base, and 6 bases lay in between. The CDR3, as DNA: TGCGCCAGCAGCTTGGAAGGGGGCACAGATACGCAGTATTTT. Amino acids: CASSLEGGTDTQYF.

The V and J genes are TRBV5-6 and TRBJ1-2, with unresolved D. The CDR3 contains 11 residues. The germline CDR1 and CDR2 sequences are SGHDT and YYEEEE. V was cut by 4 bases and J by 5 bases, with 6 bases left in between. The DNA for the CDR3 is TGTGCCAGCAGCATTCTATATGGCTACACCTTC. It yields the protein CASSILYGYTF.

This clonotype was detected ten times or more. This chain joins TRBV3-1 and TRBJ2-3; possibly TRBD2 for D (5 bases). The V and J ends lost 4 bases and 6 bases respectively, with 11 bases between them. The germline V gene has CDR1 LGHDT and CDR2 YNNKEL (reference sequence). This CDR3 spans 13 amino acids. The CDR3 is CASSPTGSDTQYF. Here the CDR3 DNA reads TGTGCCAGCAGCCCCACGGGGTCCGATACGCAGTATTTT.

V gene TRBV19 combines with J gene TRBJ2-4, with D tentatively TRBD1 or TRBD2 (5 bases each). Germline CDR1 reads LNHDA; CDR2 reads SQIVND (reference sequence). The V end was cut by 5 bases, the J end by 5 bases, with 10 bases between. The CDR3 totals 13 residues. CDR3 DNA sequence: TGTGCCAGTAGTCGCCGGGACGAAAACATTCAGTACTTC. It yields the protein CASSRRDENIQYF. Full variable domain (remainder filled in from reference TRBV19 and TRBJ2-4): DGGITQSPKYLFRKEGQNVTLSCEQNLNHDAMYWYRQDPGQGLRLIYYSQIVNDFQKGDIAEGYSVSREKKESFPLTVTSAQKNPTAFYLCASSRRDENIQYFGAGTRLSVL.

The genes are TRBV6-6 and TRBJ2-2, with D unclear. In germline, CDR1 is MNHNY, CDR2 SVGAGI (reference sequence). The ends were cut back, 0 bases at V and 3 bases at J, with 11 bases in the middle. This CDR3 is 16 amino acids long. CDR3 protein: CASSYSTARYTGELFF. The CDR3 DNA reads TGTGCCAGCAGTTACTCGACCGCACGTTACACCGGGGAGCTGTTTTTT.

A single count supports this clonotype. With a much larger clone just one base away, this may be a read error. The V gene is TRBV20-1, the J gene TRBJ1-2; D is uncertain. CDR3 length: 12 amino acids. Germline V CDR1 and CDR2: DFQATT, SNEGSKA (reference sequence). The V gene lost 7 bases and the J gene lost 8 bases, with 17 bases spanning the gap. CDR3 DNA sequence: TGCAGTGTTAGTGAAGGGATAGGCGGCTACACCTTC. Residues: CSVSEGIGGYTF.

The genes are TRBV4-1 and TRBJ1-5, with D perhaps TRBD1 (5 bases). V was clipped by 4 bases and J by 5 bases, with 18 bases between them. The CDR3 totals 16 residues. The germline gives CDR1 MGHRA, CDR2 YSYEKL. CDR3 sequence: CASSPLRGIGDQPQHF. CDR3 in DNA: TGCGCCAGCAGCCCTTTACGGGGGATTGGAGATCAGCCCCAGCATTTT.

This clonotype was detected once. A much larger clone differs by one base, so this may be a read error. The CDR3 region has the DNA TGCGCCAGCAGCTTGATAGATAGCTCCTACAATAAGCAGTTCTTC. It encodes CASSLIDSSYNKQFF. The chain recombines TRBV5-1 with TRBJ2-1; D call uncertain. Germline CDR1 reads SGHRS; CDR2 reads YFSETQ. The CDR3 loop spans 15 amino acids.

Turning to this clonotype: This may arise from a read error, as a much more abundant clone is one base away. The V gene is TRBV12-3 or TRBV12-4, the J gene TRBJ2-5; unclear D gene. CDR3 length: 15 residues. V shed 6 bases and J shed 11 bases, with 25 bases lying between them. CDR3 in DNA: TGTGCCAGCAGCCCAAAGGCCGGGCCTTACAATGAGCAGTACTTC. Its translation: CASSPKAGPYNEQYF.

At least ten counts were recorded for this clonotype. The CDR3 sequence is CASRSSGSSYNEQFF. For the CDR3, the DNA is TGCGCCAGCAGGTCAAGCGGGAGCTCCTACAATGAGCAGTTCTTC. The V call is TRBV4-1, the J call TRBJ2-1, with 8 positions matching TRBD2. The V gene end was trimmed by 6 bases and the J gene end by 0 bases; junction bases not matched to a gene: 4. The CDR3 is 15 amino acids. The germline gives CDR1 MGHRA, CDR2 YSYEKL.

Details on this clonotype: This may stem from a read error, because a much larger clone lies one nucleotide away. J is TRBJ2-7 and V is TRBV4-1; 7 bases fit TRBD1. With 3 bases clipped from V and 7 bases from J, the junction kept 12 bases outside the gene matches. The CDR3 consists of 15 residues. Looked up from germline, CDR1 is MGHRA and CDR2 is YSYEKL. The CDR3 nucleotides are TGCGCCAGCAGCCAGGGGACAGAGACCAACAATGAGCAGTACTTC. Its translation: CASSQGTETNNEQYF.